These 25 T cell receptor beta chains originate from one sample sequenced in a study of blood T cell repertoires in COVID-19. Method: immunoSEQ multiplex PCR; TCRdb's copy keeps in-frame clones and lacks some. The sample lists a few hundred thousand clones, roughly 87% occurring once. Material: peripheral blood. The source of these receptors is a woman between 40 and 55 years old who had recovered from COVID-19.

This clone was found once. This sequence joins TRBV7-6 and TRBJ1-5; 11 bases agree with TRBD1. The CDR3 totals 16 residues. Trimming cost V 3 bases and J 4 bases; bases outside gene matches: 5. Germline-derived CDR1 and CDR2 are SGHVS and FNYEAQ. This chain's CDR3 is CASSLGTGGTNQPQHF. CDR3 coding DNA: TGTGCCAGCAGCTTGGGGACAGGGGGGACTAATCAGCCCCAGCATTTT.

The chain recombines TRBV30 with TRBJ1-3, with 8 positions matching TRBD1. The germline V gene has CDR1 GTSNPN and CDR2 SVGIG (reference sequence). With V trimmed by 5 bases and J by 0 bases, 3 bases remained unmatched. This CDR3 contains 14 residues. CDR3 region: CAWQGASSGNTIYF. CDR3 nucleotides: TGTGCCTGGCAGGGGGCGAGCTCTGGAAACACCATATATTTT.

This clone came up a few times. The chain carries TRBV27 and TRBJ1-6, with D possibly TRBD1 on 6 matching bases. The germline gives CDR1 MNHEY, CDR2 SMNVEV (reference sequence). Trimming took off 5 bases at V and 7 bases at J, with 9 bases between the two ends. The CDR3 consists of 13 residues. Here the CDR3 DNA reads TGTGCCAGCAGTCCAGACAGGAATTCACCCCTCCACTTT. Protein: CASSPDRNSPLHF.

The rearrangement links TRBV7-6 to TRBJ1-5; D unresolved. Per germline, CDR1 SGHVS and CDR2 FNYEAQ. V lost 1 base, J lost 6 bases, and 7 bases lay in between. The CDR3 contains 13 residues. The CDR3 DNA sequence: TGTGCCAGCAGCTTAGGAGGTGTTCAGCCCCAGCATTTT. This gives the protein CASSLGGVQPQHF.

Here the CDR3 reads CASSFRYQETQYF. The CDR3 bases are TGTGCCAGCAGCTTCAGATACCAAGAGACCCAGTACTTC. V gene TRBV11-1 combines with J gene TRBJ2-5; D gene unclear. Germline V gene lookup returns CDR1 SGHAT and CDR2 FQDESV (reference sequence). This CDR3 spans 13 amino acids. V was shortened by 3 bases and J by 0 bases, with 5 bases between the two germline ends.

This chain connects TRBV18 to TRBJ1-2; maybe TRBD1 (6 bases). Trimming shortened V by 3 bases and J by 8 bases, and 22 bases separated the two germline ends. The CDR3 is 16 residues long. The germline gives CDR1 KGHSH, CDR2 LQKENI. The CDR3 loop is CASSPKAGEGLGGYTF. The CDR3 DNA reads TGTGCCAGCTCACCGAAGGCAGGGGAGGGATTAGGCGGCTACACCTTC.

The chain carries TRBV10-2 and TRBJ1-5; tentatively, D is TRBD1 (6 bases). The CDR3 extends over 14 amino acids. CDR1 and CDR2 from the germline V gene are WSHSY and SAAADI. Trimming stripped 3 bases from V and 5 bases from J, with 11 bases between. CDR3 in DNA: TGCGCCAGCAGTGATTTACAGGGTGATCAGCCCCAGCATTTT. It is translated as CASSDLQGDQPQHF.

The genes are TRBV11-2 and TRBJ2-3, with D possibly being TRBD2 (6 bases). CDR3 length equals 14 residues. Trimming took off 4 bases at V and 2 bases at J, with 10 bases between the two ends. The germline gives CDR1 SGHAT, CDR2 FQNNGV. The chain's CDR3 is CASSSRRDTDTQYF. CDR3 nucleotides: TGTGCCAGCAGCTCTAGGAGGGACACAGATACGCAGTATTTT. Using reference TRBV11-2 and TRBJ2-3 for the parts outside the CDR3, the full variable domain is EAGVAQSPRYKIIEKRQSVAFWCNPISGHATLYWYQQILGQGPKLLIQFQNNGVVDDSQLPKDRFSAERLKGVDSTLKIQPAKLEDSAVYLCASSSRRDTDTQYFGPGTRLTVL.

The CDR3 protein is CASSLVGLGASPLHF. The CDR3 DNA sequence: TGTGCCAGCAGCTTAGTTGGGCTGGGGGCTTCACCCCTCCACTTT. This chain links TRBV7-6 with TRBJ1-6; D might be TRBD1 (6 bases). The ends were cut back, 1 base at V and 9 bases at J, with 13 bases in the middle. The CDR3 spans 15 residues. Looked up from germline, CDR1 is SGHVS and CDR2 is FNYEAQ. Drawing the rest from reference TRBV7-6 and TRBJ1-6, the complete variable domain is GAGVSQSPRYKVTKRGQDVALRCDPISGHVSLYWYRQALGQGPEFLTYFNYEAQQDKSGLPNDRFSAERPEGSISTLTIQRTEQRDSAMYRCASSLVGLGASPLHFGNGTRLTVT.

This clone came up a few times. The rearrangement links TRBV9 to TRBJ1-2; D gene uncertain. The length of the CDR3 is 16 residues. Trimming left V 4 bases short and J 3 bases short, with 19 bases between. Germline V gives CDR1 SGDLS, CDR2 YYNGEE. In nucleotides, the CDR3 is TGTGCCAGCAGCTCTCACGAGTACTTTTCGTACTATGGCTACACCTTC. Translating it yields CASSSHEYFSYYGYTF. Filled out from reference TRBV9 and TRBJ1-2, the complete variable domain reads DSGVTQTPKHLITATGQRVTLRCSPRSGDLSVYWYQQSLDQGLQFLIQYYNGEERAKGNILERFSAQQFPDLHSELNLSSLELGDSALYFCASSSHEYFSYYGYTFGSGTRLTVV.

This clone was counted once. The chain has TRBV6-5 and TRBJ2-4, with 10 nucleotides matching TRBD1. The junction had 8 bases not matched to a gene; V was cut back by 8 bases and J by 4 bases. In germline, CDR1 is MNHEY, CDR2 SVGAGI. This CDR3 contains 15 residues. The CDR3 coding sequence is TGTGCCAGCGGTCGGCCGGGACAGGGGAAAAACATTCAGTACTTC. Residues: CASGRPGQGKNIQYF.

The chain carries TRBV10-2 and TRBJ2-2; 10 bases are a match to TRBD2. Germline values: CDR1 WSHSY, CDR2 SAAADI. The J segment lost 3 bases and the V segment lost 4 bases, leaving 5 bases of the junction unmatched. The CDR3 loop spans 16 amino acids. The CDR3 DNA reads as TGCGCCAGCAGTGGCTCCGGGACTAGCGACACCGGGGAGCTGTTTTTT. It is translated as CASSGSGTSDTGELFF.

The chain recombines TRBV30 with TRBJ2-7, with a weak D call TRBD2 (5 bases). The V end lost 1 base, the J end lost 3 bases, and 10 bases lay between the germline ends. The length of the CDR3 is 13 residues. Germline V gene data show CDR1 as GTSNPN and CDR2 as SVGIG (reference sequence). As DNA, the CDR3 is TGTGCCTGGAGTGAGGCTGCGGGCTACGAGCAGTACGTC. Translation gives CAWSEAAGYEQYV.

The J gene is TRBJ1-6, the V gene TRBV2, with a possible D match to TRBD1 (6 bases). The CDR3 contains 14 residues. Germline V lookup: CDR1 SNHLY, CDR2 FYNNEI. V lost 6 bases and J lost 7, with 13 bases in between. CDR3 loop: CASSLTGWNSPLHF. CDR3 nucleotide sequence: TGTGCCAGCAGCTTGACAGGTTGGAATTCACCCCTCCACTTT.

The CDR3 DNA sequence: TGTGCCAGCAGCTTAGACGCAACTAATGAAAAACTGTTTTTT. It codes for CASSLDATNEKLFF. The V gene is TRBV11-2, the J gene TRBJ1-4; no firm D call. Germline-derived CDR1 and CDR2 are SGHAT and FQNNGV. The CDR3 has 14 residues. V gave up 0 bases and J gave up 0 bases, with 2 bases separating them.

The chain couples TRBV5-1 to TRBJ2-7, with 9 positions matching TRBD2. The CDR3 totals 17 residues. Germline CDR1 SGHRS, CDR2 YFSETQ. J was trimmed by 3 bases and V by 0 bases; bases with no gene match: 10. This CDR3 reads CASSLVPQGSGGYEQYF. In nucleotides, the CDR3 is TGCGCCAGCAGCTTGGTCCCCCAAGGTAGCGGGGGCTACGAGCAGTACTTC.

V usage is TRBV7-9 and J usage is TRBJ1-4; the D gene is possibly TRBD1 (6 bases). Trimming shortened V by 1 base and J by 3 bases, and 9 bases separated the two germline ends. Germline CDR1 and CDR2: SEHNR and FQNEAQ (reference sequence). This CDR3 is built from 15 residues. CDR3 sequence (DNA): TGTGCCAGCAGCTTAGATTCAGGGGCTAATGAAAAACTGTTTTTT. Protein sequence: CASSLDSGANEKLFF.

This clone was recorded many times. DNA of the CDR3: TGTGCCACCAGCTCCAAAACAGGGGGTGGAATCCCTGAAGCTTTCTTT. This gives the protein CATSSKTGGGIPEAFF. The rearrangement joins TRBV15 to TRBJ1-1; 8 bases are shared with TRBD1. V gave up 5 bases and J gave up 6 bases; unmatched junction bases: 14. The CDR3 loop spans 16 amino acids. Germline V CDR1 and CDR2: LNHNV, YYDKDF (reference sequence).

The chain joins TRBV4-1 to TRBJ1-6; 12 nucleotides agree with TRBD1. V lost 1 base, J lost 9 bases, and 13 bases stayed unmatched. Germline CDR1 and CDR2: MGHRA and YSYEKL. This CDR3 spans 19 amino acids. CDR3 bases: TGCGCCAGCAGCCAAGCTTTTGCCGGGACAGGGGGCGCCCGTTCACCCCTCCACTTT. Residues: CASSQAFAGTGGARSPLHF.

A note on this clone: The junction does not match germline at one end; this may be a read error. This chain uses TRBV3-1 (or the pseudogene TRBV3-2) with TRBJ1-1, with 7 bases that match TRBD1. This CDR3 is 14 amino acids long. Looked up from germline, CDR1 is LGHDT and CDR2 is YNNKEL (reference sequence). CDR3 nucleotides: TGTGCCTGCAGCCAAGGGACAGAAAACACTGAAGCTTTCTTT. The encoded protein is CACSQGTENTEAFF.

The gene calls are TRBV2 and TRBJ1-6; 10 bases align to TRBD1. The CDR3 totals 14 residues. Germline-derived CDR1 and CDR2 are SNHLY and FYNNEI. V shed 8 bases, J shed 9 bases, and the junction held 7 bases outside the gene matches. CDR3 residues: CASFLGDRGSPLHF. CDR3 nucleotide sequence: TGTGCCAGCTTCCTAGGGGACAGGGGTTCACCCCTCCACTTT.

This clone was counted a single time. The chain recombines TRBV7-9 with TRBJ1-4; 7 bases map to TRBD1. V lost 1 base and J lost 7; bases outside the gene matches: 9. There are 16 residues in the CDR3. Germline assignment: CDR1 SEHNR and CDR2 FQNEAQ (reference sequence). CDR3 in DNA: TGTGCCAGCAGCTTAGTGCCCGACAGGGAAGCTGAAAAACTGTTTTTT. Translating gives CASSLVPDREAEKLFF.

The J gene is TRBJ1-5, the V gene TRBV6-5; the match to TRBD1 covers 9 bases. CDR1 MNHEY and CDR2 SVGAGI come from the germline V gene. With V trimmed by 5 bases and J by 4 bases, 6 bases remained unmatched. This CDR3 spans 15 amino acids. The DNA for the CDR3 is TGTGCCAGCAGTCCCGGGACAGGGACAAATCAGCCCCAGCATTTT. This translates into CASSPGTGTNQPQHF.

This sequence joins TRBV5-1 and TRBJ1-6, with a weak D call TRBD1 (5 bases). Per the germline V gene, CDR1 is SGHRS and CDR2 is YFSETQ. V lost 4 bases, J lost 10 bases, and 15 bases lay in between. This CDR3 has 14 amino acids. CDR3 region: CASSLPGPSSPLHF. The CDR3 DNA follows: TGCGCCAGCAGCCTTCCAGGGCCATCATCACCCCTCCACTTT.

The chain has TRBV3-1 (or the pseudogene TRBV3-2) and TRBJ2-5, with 10 nucleotides matching TRBD2. The CDR3 consists of 18 residues. The J segment lost 5 bases and the V segment lost 1 base, leaving 13 bases of the junction unmatched. Per germline, CDR1 LGHDT and CDR2 YNNKEL (reference sequence). The CDR3 DNA reads TGTGCCAGCAGCCAAGTGCCTAGCGGGGGTATTTCAAAGGAGACCCAGTACTTC. Protein product: CASSQVPSGGISKETQYF.